The present T cell receptor beta chain was sequenced within a study of sequential checkpoint blockade in melanoma. About the research overall: Some 90 pretreatment tumor DNA samples were TCRβ immunosequenced.

Treatment defined: randomized to nivolumab then ipilimumab (arm A) or the reverse (arm B). No patient had prior DNA-damaging chemotherapy. Assay: immunoSEQ multiplex PCR; the TCRdb copy retains only in-frame clones and omits some. Here the sample spans about 10,000 clones, 25% to 30% being singletons. Points on this clone: Antigen unknown.

Findings of the study overall: T-cell fraction and clonality followed PD-L1 and CD8+ counts, not mutational load.

This CDR3 contains 15 residues. Germline V lookup: CDR1 WSHSY, CDR2 SAAADI. The V and J ends lost 7 bases and 6 bases respectively, with 19 bases between them. V usage is TRBV10-2 and J usage is TRBJ1-5, with D possibly TRBD1 on 5 matching bases. The TCR comes from a human donor with melanoma. Sequences were derived from tumor tissue (inferred from file names), sampled from a patient given nivolumab and ipilimumab in sequence. CDR3: CASNSMGGAGQPQHF. Written as DNA, the CDR3 is TGCGCCAGCAACTCGATGGGTGGGGCGGGTCAGCCCCAGCATTTT.